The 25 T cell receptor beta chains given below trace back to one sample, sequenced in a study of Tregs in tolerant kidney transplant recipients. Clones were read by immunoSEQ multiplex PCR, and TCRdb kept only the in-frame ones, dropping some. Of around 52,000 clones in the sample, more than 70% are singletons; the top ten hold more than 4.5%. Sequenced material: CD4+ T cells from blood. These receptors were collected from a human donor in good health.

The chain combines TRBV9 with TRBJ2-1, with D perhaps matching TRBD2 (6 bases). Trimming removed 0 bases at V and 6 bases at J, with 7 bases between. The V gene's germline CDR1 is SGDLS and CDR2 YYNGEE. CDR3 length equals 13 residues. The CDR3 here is CASSVGLGNEQFF. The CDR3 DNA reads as TGTGCCAGCAGCGTAGGACTAGGCAATGAGCAGTTCTTC. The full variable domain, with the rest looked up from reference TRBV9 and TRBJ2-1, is DSGVTQTPKHLITATGQRVTLRCSPRSGDLSVYWYQQSLDQGLQFLIQYYNGEERAKGNILERFSAQQFPDLHSELNLSSLELGDSALYFCASSVGLGNEQFFGPGTRLTVL.

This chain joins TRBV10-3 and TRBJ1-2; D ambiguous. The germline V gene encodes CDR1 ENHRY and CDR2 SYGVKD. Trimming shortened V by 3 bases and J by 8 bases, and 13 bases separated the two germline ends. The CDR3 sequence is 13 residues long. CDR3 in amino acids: CAISEGPIWGYTF. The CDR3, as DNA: TGTGCCATCAGTGAAGGGCCTATATGGGGCTACACCTTC.

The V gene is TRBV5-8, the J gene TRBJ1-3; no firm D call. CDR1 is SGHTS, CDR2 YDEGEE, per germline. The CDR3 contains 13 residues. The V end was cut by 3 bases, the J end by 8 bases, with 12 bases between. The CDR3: CASSWAGRHTIYF. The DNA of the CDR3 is TGTGCCAGCAGCTGGGCGGGGAGGCACACCATATATTTT.

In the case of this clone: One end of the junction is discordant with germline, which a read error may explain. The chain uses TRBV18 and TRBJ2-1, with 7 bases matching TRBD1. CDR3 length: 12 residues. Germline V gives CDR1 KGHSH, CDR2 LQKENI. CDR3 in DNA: TGTGCCAGTCGGCCCGGAGAGCAGGGGGAGATCTTC. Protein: CASRPGEQGEIF.

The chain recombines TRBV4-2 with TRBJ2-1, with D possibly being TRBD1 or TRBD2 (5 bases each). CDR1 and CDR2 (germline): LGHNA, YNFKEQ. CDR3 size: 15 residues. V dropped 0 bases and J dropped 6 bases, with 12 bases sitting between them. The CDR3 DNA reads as TGTGCCAGCAGCCAAGATGGTAATGGGGGCAATGAGCAGTTCTTC. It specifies CASSQDGNGGNEQFF.

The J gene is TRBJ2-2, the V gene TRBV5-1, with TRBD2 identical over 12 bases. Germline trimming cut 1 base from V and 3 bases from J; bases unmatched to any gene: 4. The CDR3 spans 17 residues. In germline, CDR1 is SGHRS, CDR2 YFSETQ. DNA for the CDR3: TGCGCCAGCAGCTTGCGGACTAGCGGGGCGTACACCGGGGAGCTGTTTTTT. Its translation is CASSLRTSGAYTGELFF.

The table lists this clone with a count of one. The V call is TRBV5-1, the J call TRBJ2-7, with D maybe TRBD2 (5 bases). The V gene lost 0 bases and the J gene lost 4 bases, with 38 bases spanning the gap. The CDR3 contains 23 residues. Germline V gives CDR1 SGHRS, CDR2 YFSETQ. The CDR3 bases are TGCGCCAGCAGCTTGGCCGGACTTCCTTCCCGGACCGCTGCGAATCCGGTTCAGTACGAGCAGTACTTC. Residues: CASSLAGLPSRTAANPVQYEQYF.

CDR3 in DNA: TGTGCCAGCAGCTTAACACTAGCGGGAGGCAATGAGCAGTTCTTC. This translates into CASSLTLAGGNEQFF. V usage is TRBV7-3 and J usage is TRBJ2-1, with TRBD2 matching 12 bases. The J segment lost 6 bases and the V segment lost 0 bases, leaving 0 bases of the junction unmatched. This CDR3 is 15 amino acids long. The germline V gene encodes CDR1 SGHTA and CDR2 FQGTGA. The whole variable domain, remainder taken from reference TRBV7-3 and TRBJ2-1, is GAGVSQTPSNKVTEKGKYVELRCDPISGHTALYWYRQSLGQGPEFLIYFQGTGAADDSGLPNDRFFAVRPEGSVSTLKIQRTERGDSAVYLCASSLTLAGGNEQFFGPGTRLTVL.

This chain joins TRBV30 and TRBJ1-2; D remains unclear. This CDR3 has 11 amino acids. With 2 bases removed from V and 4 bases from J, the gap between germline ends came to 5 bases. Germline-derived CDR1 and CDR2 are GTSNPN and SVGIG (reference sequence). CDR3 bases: TGTGCCTGGAGTACGTCCTATGGCTACACCTTC. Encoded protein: CAWSTSYGYTF.

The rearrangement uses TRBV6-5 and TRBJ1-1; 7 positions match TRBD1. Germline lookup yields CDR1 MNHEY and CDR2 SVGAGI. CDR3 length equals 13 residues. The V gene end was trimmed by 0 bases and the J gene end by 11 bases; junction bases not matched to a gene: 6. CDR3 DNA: TGTGCCAGCAGTTACTCGAGAGGGGGCCGGGCTTTCTTT. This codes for CASSYSRGGRAFF.

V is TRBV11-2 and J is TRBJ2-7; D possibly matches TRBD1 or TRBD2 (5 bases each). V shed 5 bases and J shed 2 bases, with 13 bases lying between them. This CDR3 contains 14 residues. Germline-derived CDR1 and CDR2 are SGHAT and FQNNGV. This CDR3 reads CASSGLRDPYEQYF. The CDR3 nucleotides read TGTGCCAGCAGCGGCCTCCGGGACCCCTACGAGCAGTACTTC. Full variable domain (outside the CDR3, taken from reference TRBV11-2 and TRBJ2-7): EAGVAQSPRYKIIEKRQSVAFWCNPISGHATLYWYQQILGQGPKLLIQFQNNGVVDDSQLPKDRFSAERLKGVDSTLKIQPAKLEDSAVYLCASSGLRDPYEQYFGPGTRLTVT.

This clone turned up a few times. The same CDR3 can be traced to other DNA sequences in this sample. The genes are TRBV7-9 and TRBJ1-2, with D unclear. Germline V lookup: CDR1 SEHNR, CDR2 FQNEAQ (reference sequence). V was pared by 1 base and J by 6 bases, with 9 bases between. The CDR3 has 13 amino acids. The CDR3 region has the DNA TGTGCCAGCAGCTTAGACGGGAACCATGGCTACACCTTC. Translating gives CASSLDGNHGYTF.

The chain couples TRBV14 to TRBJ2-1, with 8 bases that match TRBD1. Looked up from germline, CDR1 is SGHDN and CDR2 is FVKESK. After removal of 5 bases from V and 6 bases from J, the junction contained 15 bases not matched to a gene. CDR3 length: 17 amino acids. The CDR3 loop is CASSSGDRKWRANEQFF. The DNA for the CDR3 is TGTGCCAGCAGCTCCGGGGACAGGAAATGGAGGGCCAATGAGCAGTTCTTC.

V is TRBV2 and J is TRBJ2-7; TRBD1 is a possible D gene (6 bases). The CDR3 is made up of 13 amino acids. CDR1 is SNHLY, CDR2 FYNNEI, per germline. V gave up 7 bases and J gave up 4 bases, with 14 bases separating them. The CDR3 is CASKRQADYEQYF. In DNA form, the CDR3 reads TGTGCCAGCAAAAGACAGGCAGATTACGAGCAGTACTTC.

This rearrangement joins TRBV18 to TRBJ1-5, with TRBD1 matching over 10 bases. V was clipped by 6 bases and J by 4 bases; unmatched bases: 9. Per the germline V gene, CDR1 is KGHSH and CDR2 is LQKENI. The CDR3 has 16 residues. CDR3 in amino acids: CASSPKGQGSNQPQHF. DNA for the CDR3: TGTGCCAGCTCCCCTAAGGGACAGGGGTCGAATCAGCCCCAGCATTTT.

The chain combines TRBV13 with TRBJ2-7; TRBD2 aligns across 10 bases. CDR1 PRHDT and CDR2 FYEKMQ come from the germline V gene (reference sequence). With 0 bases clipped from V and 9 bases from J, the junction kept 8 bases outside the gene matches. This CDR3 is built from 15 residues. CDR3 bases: TGTGCCAGCAGCTTAGGGCCTAGCGGGAGTCCTACGCAGTACTTC. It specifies CASSLGPSGSPTQYF.

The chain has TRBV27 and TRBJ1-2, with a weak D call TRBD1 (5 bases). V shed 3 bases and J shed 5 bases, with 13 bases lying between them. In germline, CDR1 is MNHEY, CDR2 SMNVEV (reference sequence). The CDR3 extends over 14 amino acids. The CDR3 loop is CASSLGGRGYGYTF. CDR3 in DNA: TGTGCCAGCAGTTTGGGGGGGAGAGGGTATGGCTACACCTTC.

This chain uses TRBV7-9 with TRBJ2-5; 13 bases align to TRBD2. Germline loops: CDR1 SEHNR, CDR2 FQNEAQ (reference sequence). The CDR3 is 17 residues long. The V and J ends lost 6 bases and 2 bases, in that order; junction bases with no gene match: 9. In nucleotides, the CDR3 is TGTGCCAGCAGAAAGGGACTAGCGGGGTCCCCGCAAGAGACCCAGTACTTC. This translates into CASRKGLAGSPQETQYF.

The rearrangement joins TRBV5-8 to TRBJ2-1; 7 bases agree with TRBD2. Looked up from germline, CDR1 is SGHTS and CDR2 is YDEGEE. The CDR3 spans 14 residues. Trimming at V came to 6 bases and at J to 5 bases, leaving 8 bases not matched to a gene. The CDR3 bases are TGTGCCAGCACCCCTCAGCGGGACGACAATGAGCAGTTCTTC. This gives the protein CASTPQRDDNEQFF.

CDR3 residues: CASSEVVDYTF. Here the CDR3 DNA reads TGTGCCAGCAGTGAAGTGGTAGACTACACCTTC. The V gene is TRBV6-1, the J gene TRBJ1-2; D is uncertain. Germline V gene sequence: CDR1 MNHNS, CDR2 SASEGT. V was shortened by 1 base and J by 10 bases, with 7 bases between the two germline ends. The CDR3 consists of 11 residues.

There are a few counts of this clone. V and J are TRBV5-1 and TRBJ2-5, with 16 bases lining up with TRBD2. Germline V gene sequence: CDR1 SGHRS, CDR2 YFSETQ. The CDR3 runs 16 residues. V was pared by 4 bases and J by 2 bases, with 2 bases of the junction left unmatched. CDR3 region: CASSLGLAGGQETQYF. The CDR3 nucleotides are TGCGCCAGCAGCCTGGGACTAGCGGGGGGGCAAGAGACCCAGTACTTC.

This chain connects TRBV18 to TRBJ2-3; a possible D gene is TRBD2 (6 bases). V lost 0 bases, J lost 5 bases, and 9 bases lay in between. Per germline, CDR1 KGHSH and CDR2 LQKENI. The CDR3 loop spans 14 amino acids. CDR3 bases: TGTGCCAGCTCACCACCGACTAGGGAAGATACGCAGTATTTT. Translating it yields CASSPPTREDTQYF.

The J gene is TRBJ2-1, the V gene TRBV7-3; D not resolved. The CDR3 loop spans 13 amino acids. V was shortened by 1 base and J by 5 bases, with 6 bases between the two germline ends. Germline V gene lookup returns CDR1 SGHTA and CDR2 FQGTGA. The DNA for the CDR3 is TGTGCCAGCAGCTTAAGTTGGGACAATGAGCAGTTCTTC. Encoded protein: CASSLSWDNEQFF.

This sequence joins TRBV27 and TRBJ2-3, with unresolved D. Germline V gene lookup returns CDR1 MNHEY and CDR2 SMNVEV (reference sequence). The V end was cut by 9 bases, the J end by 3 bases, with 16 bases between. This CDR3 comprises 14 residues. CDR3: CARHEESYTDTQYF. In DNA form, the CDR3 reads TGTGCCAGGCACGAGGAGTCCTATACAGATACGCAGTATTTT.

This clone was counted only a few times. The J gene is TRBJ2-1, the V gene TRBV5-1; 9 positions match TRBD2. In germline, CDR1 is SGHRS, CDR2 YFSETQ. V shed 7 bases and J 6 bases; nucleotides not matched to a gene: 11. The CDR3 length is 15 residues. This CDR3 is CASSAGLAGPNEQFF. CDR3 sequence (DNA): TGCGCCAGCTCCGCAGGGCTAGCGGGGCCCAATGAGCAGTTCTTC.